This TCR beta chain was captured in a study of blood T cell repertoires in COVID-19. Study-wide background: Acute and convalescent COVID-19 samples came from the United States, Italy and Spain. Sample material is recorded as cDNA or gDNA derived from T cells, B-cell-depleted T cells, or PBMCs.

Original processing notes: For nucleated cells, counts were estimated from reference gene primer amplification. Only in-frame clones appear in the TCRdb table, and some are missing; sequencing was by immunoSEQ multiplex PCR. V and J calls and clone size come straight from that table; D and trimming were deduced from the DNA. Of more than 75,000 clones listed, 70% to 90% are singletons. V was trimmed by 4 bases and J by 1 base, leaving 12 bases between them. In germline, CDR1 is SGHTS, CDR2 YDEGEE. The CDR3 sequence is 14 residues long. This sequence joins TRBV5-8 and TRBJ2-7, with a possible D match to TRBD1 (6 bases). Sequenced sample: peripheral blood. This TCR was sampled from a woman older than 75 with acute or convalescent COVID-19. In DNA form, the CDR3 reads TGTGCCAGCAGCACAGGGAGCCTGTCCTACGAGCAGTACTTC. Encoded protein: CASSTGSLSYEQYF.